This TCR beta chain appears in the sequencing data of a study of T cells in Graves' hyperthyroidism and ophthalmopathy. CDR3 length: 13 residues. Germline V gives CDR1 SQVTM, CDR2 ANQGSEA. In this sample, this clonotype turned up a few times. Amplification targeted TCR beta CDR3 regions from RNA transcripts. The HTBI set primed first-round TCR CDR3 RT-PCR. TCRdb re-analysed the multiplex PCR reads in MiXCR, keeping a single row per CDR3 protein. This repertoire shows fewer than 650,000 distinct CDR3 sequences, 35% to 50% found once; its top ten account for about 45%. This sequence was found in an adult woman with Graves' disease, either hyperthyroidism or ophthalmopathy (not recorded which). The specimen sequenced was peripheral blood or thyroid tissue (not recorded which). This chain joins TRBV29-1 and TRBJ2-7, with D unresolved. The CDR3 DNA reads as TGCGCCAGCAGCCAGATGGGATTCTACGAGCAGTACTTC. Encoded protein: CASSQMGFYEQYF.